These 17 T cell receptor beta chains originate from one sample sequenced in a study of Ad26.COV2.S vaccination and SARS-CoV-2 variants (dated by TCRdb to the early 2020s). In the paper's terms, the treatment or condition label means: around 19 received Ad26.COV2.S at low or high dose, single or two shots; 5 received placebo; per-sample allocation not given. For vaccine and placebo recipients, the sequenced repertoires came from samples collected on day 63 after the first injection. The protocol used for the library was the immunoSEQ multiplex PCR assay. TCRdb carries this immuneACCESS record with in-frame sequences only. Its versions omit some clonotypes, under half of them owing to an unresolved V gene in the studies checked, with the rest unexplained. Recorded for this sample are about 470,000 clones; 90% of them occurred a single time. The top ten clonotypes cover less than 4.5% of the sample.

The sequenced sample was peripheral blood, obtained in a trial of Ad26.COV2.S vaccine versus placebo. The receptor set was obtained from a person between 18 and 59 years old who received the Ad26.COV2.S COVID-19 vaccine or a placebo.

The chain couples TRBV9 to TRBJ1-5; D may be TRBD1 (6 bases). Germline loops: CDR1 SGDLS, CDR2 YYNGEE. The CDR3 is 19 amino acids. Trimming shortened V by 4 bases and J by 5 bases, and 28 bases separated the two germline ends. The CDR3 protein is CASSPTGVGPRGDYQPQHF. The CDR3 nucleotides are TGTGCCAGCAGCCCAACCGGCGTAGGGCCTAGGGGGGATTATCAGCCCCAGCATTTT.

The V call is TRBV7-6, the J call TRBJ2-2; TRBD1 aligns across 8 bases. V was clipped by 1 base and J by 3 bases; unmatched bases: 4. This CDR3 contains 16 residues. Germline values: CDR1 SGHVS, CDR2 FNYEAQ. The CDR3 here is CASSLGTGMDTGELFF. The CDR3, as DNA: TGTGCCAGCAGCTTAGGGACAGGGATGGACACCGGGGAGCTGTTTTTT.

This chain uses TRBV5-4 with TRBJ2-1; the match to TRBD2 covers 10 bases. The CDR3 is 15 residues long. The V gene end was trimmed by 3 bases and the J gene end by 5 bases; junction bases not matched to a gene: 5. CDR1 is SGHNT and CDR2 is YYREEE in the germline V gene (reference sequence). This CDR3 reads CASSSLAGADNEQFF. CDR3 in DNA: TGTGCCAGCAGCTCTCTAGCGGGAGCGGACAATGAGCAGTTCTTC.

The CDR3, as DNA: TGCGCCAGAGTCTCACCGGGACAGGGTTCCTACGAGCAGTACTTC. As protein: CARVSPGQGSYEQYF. The chain uses TRBV10-1 and TRBJ2-7, with 9 nucleotides matching TRBD1. The germline V gene has CDR1 WNHNN and CDR2 SYGVQD (reference sequence). CDR3 length: 15 amino acids. After removal of 9 bases from V and 1 base from J, the junction contained 10 bases not matched to a gene.

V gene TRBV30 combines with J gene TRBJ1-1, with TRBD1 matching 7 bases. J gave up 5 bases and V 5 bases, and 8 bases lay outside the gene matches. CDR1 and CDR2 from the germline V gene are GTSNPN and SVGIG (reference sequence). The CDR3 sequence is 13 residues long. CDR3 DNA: TGTGCCTGGGACAGGGTTTATGGGACTGAAGCTTTCTTT. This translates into CAWDRVYGTEAFF.

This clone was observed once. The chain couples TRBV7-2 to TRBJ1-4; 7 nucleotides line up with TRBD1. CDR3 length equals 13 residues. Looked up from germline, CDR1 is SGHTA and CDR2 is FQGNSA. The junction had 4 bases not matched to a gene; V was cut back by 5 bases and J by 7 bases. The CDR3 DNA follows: TGTGCCAGCAGCCTGAACAGGGGTGAAAAACTGTTTTTT. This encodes CASSLNRGEKLFF.

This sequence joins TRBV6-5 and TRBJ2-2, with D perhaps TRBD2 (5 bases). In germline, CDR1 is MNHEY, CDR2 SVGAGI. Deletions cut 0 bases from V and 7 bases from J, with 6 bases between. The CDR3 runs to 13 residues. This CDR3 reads CASSYSRVGELFF. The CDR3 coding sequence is TGTGCCAGCAGTTACTCGCGGGTCGGGGAGCTGTTTTTT.

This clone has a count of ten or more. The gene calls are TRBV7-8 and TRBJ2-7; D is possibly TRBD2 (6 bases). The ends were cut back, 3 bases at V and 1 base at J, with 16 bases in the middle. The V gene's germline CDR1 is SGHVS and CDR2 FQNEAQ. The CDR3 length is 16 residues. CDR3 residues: CASSFNRERSSYEQYF. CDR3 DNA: TGTGCCAGCAGCTTTAATCGGGAGAGGTCTTCCTACGAGCAGTACTTC.

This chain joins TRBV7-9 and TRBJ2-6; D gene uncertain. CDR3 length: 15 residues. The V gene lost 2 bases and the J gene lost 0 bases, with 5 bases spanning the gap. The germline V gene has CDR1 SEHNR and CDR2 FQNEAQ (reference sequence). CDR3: CASSLNPSGANVLTF. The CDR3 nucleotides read TGTGCCAGCAGCTTAAATCCCTCTGGGGCCAACGTCCTGACTTTC.

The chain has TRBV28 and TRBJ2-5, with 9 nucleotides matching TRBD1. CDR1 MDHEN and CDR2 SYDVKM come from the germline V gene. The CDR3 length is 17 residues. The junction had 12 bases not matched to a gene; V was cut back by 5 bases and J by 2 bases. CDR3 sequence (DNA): TGTGCCAGCAGTACCACCGTGACAGGGGGAAGTCAAGAGACCCAGTACTTC. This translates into CASSTTVTGGSQETQYF.

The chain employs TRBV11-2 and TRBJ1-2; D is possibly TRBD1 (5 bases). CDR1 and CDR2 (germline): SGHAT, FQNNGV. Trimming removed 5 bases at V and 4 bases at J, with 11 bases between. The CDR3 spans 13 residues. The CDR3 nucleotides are TGTGCCAGCAGCGAAACAGGAATCTATGGCTACACCTTC. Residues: CASSETGIYGYTF.

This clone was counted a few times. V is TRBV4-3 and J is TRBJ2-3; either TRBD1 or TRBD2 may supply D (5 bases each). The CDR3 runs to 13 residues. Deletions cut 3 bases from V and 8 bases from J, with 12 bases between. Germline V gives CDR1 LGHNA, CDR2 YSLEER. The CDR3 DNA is TGCGCCAGCAGCCAGGGACCCTCGGGTACGCAGTATTTT. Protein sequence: CASSQGPSGTQYF.

The CDR3 sequence: CATAQGGQDVQDTQYF. The CDR3 nucleotides are TGTGCCACCGCCCAGGGGGGACAGGATGTCCAAGATACGCAGTATTTT. V and J are TRBV4-2 and TRBJ2-3; TRBD1 aligns across 8 bases. Germline V CDR1 and CDR2: LGHNA, YNFKEQ. CDR3 length: 16 amino acids. V was clipped by 10 bases and J by 5 bases; unmatched bases: 17.

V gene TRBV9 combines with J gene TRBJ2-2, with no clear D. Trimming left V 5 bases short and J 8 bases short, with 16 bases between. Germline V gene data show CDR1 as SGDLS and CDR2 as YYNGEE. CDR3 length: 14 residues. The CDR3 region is CASSLTWGRGELFF. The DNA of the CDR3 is TGTGCCAGCAGTCTTACGTGGGGTCGTGGGGAGCTGTTTTTT.

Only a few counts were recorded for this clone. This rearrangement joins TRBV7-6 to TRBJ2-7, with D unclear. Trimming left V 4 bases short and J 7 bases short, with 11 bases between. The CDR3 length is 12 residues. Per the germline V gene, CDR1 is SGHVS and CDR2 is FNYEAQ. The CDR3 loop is CASSSEWGEQYF. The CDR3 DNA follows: TGTGCCAGCAGCTCGGAATGGGGAGAGCAGTACTTC.

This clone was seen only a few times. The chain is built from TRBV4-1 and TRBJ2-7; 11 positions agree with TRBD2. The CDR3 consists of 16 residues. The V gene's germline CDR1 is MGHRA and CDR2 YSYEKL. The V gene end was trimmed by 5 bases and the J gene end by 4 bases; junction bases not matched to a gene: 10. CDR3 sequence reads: CASSLGSSGRRYEQYF. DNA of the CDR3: TGCGCCAGCAGCTTGGGTTCTAGCGGGAGGAGATACGAGCAGTACTTC.

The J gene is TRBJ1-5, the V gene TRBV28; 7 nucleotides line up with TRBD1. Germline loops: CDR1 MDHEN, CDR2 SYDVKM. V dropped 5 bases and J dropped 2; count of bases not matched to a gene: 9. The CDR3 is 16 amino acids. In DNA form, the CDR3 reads TGTGCCAGCAGTCCCCACGTAGGGGGCGGCAATCAGCCCCAGCATTTT. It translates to CASSPHVGGGNQPQHF. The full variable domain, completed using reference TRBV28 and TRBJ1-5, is DVKVTQSSRYLVKRTGEKVFLECVQDMDHENMFWYRQDPGLGLRLIYFSYDVKMKEKGDIPEGYSVSREKKERFSLILESASTNQTSMYLCASSPHVGGGNQPQHFGDGTRLSIL.